This T cell receptor (beta chain) is drawn from a study of T cell responses to AZD1222 COVID-19 vaccine. Germline V CDR1 and CDR2: LGHNA, YNFKEQ. V was clipped by 4 bases and J by 8 bases; unmatched bases: 5. CDR3 size: 15 residues. Note on this clone: What it binds is not known.

Study-level points and caveats: CD4 TCRs linked to vaccination spanned spike, dominating at 160-218 and 743-854. Seropositive status at baseline applied to only a handful of AZD1222 recipients. A mostly white British donor set with more females was recruited, and clonal diversity was possibly underestimated.

Repertoires were generated with immunoSEQ multiplex PCR, while TCRdb's copy carries only in-frame clones and drops some. The sample holds 150,000 to 200,000 clones, about 90% seen once. Investigators merged groups given second doses at roughly 4 or roughly 12 weeks. The TCR sequence derives from an adult who received the AZD1222 COVID-19 vaccine. The source material was peripheral blood, sampled 28 days after the second AZD1222 dose. The rearrangement joins TRBV4-2 to TRBJ2-2; 12 bases line up with TRBD2. CDR3 DNA: TGTGCCAGCAGCCGCCGGACTAGCGGGACGGGGGAGCTGTTTTTT. Its translation is CASSRRTSGTGELFF.